This TCR beta chain was sequenced for a study of T cell changes during pregnancy in multiple sclerosis (dated by TCRdb to about 2019). Study-level background: Changes in the T cell repertoire over the course of pregnancy were examined in this study in women with multiple sclerosis.

V is pruned by 4 bases and J by 4 bases, leaving 3 bases of the junction without a gene match. The CDR3 goes from the cysteine to the phenylalanine over 15 residues. Of the read, only the CDR3 DNA is kept; its 45 bases are in frame from base 1. Via the germline V gene, CDR1 is SGHAT and CDR2 FQNNGV. Library prep was done by the immunoSEQ multiplex PCR assay. TCRdb obtained this table from immuneACCESS and retained in-frame rearrangements with V and J assigned. These tables miss some clones; where compared with another copy, unresolved V genes account for less than half of the shortfall, and the remainder is unexplained. The table for this sample lists 56,000 or so clones; approximately 90% of them were counted only once. The ten largest clones represent around 0.4% of the sample. With regard to this clone: The antigen it recognizes is unknown. The sample holds no much larger clone one base away, and base qualities are not on file.

The chain was built from TRBV11-2 and TRBJ1-4, and TRBD1 matches 10 of the central bases. The sequence derives from a female donor with multiple sclerosis, enrolled in a pregnancy study. The material was CD4+ T cells from peripheral blood mononuclear cells, obtained in the third trimester of pregnancy. The nucleotide sequence reads TGTGCCAGCAGCTGGGACAGGGGAGTTAATGAAAAACTGTTTTTT. This sequence encodes CASSWDRGVNEKLFF.